These T cell receptor beta chains were read from a single sample in a study of blood T cell repertoires in COVID-19. Data came from immunoSEQ multiplex PCR; TCRdb stores just in-frame clones and leaves some out. The sample lists approximately 170,000 clones, approximately 85% occurring once. The sequencing sample was made of peripheral blood. The receptors derive from a man older than 75 with COVID-19, enrolled during active disease. Both conserved end residues are part of each CDR3. A D gene is named only where the DNA matches it firmly. Expanded clones get a size class; other rows say once, few or many, or leave the size out.

>TRBV5-6|TRBJ2-2|15|NA|NA
CASRLQGGNTGELFF
TGTGCCAGCAGGCTTCAAGGGGGGAACACCGGGGAGCTGTTTTTT
>TRBV2|TRBJ1-1|15|once|TRBD1
CASSDRDRVNTEAFF
TGTGCCAGCAGTGATCGGGACAGGGTAAACACTGAAGCTTTCTTT
>TRBV9|TRBJ2-1|12|NA|NA
CASSPFRGEQFF
TGTGCCAGCAGCCCCTTTAGAGGCGAGCAGTTCTTC
>TRBV4-1|TRBJ1-1|18|few|NA
CASSQDPFSGRRNTEAFF
TGCGCCAGCAGCCAAGATCCTTTTTCGGGGAGGAGGAACACTGAAGCTTTCTTT
>TRBV6-2/TRBV6-3|TRBJ1-1|13|NA|NA
CASSYVGGTEAFF
TGTGCCAGCAGTTACGTGGGGGGGACTGAAGCTTTCTTT
>TRBV24-1|TRBJ2-7|12|NA|NA
CATSSLGNEQYF
TGTGCCACCAGTTCTCTAGGAAACGAGCAGTACTTC
>TRBV19|TRBJ2-3|15|NA|TRBD1
CASSMGTGVTDTQYF
TGTGCCAGTAGTATGGGGACAGGGGTAACAGATACGCAGTATTTT
>TRBV2|TRBJ2-3|14|NA|NA
CASSRGTPTDTQYF
TGTGCCAGCAGTAGGGGGACACCCACAGATACGCAGTATTTT
>TRBV3-1/TRBV3-2|TRBJ1-3|17|NA|NA
CASSQEDRGIKGNTIYF
TGTGCCAGCAGCCAAGAGGATCGCGGGATTAAAGGAAACACCATATATTTT
>TRBV27|TRBJ1-6|12|NA|TRBD1
CASSDRVGPLHF
TGTGCCAGCAGCGACAGGGTGGGACCCCTCCACTTT
>TRBV6-5|TRBJ1-1|14|NA|NA
CASIPPGYDTEAFF
TGTGCCAGCATTCCTCCCGGGTACGACACTGAAGCTTTCTTT
>TRBV6-2/TRBV6-3|TRBJ2-4|14|once|NA
CASSVTFFQNIQYF
TGTGCCAGCAGTGTAACTTTCTTCCAAAACATTCAGTACTTC
>TRBV3-1/TRBV3-2|TRBJ1-2|12|NA|NA
CASSQEGRGTLF
TGTGCCAGCAGCCAAGAAGGCAGGGGAACTCTCTTC
>TRBV7-9|TRBJ2-7|14|many|NA
CASSLEAQTYEQYF
TGTGCCAGCAGCTTAGAAGCGCAAACCTACGAGCAGTACTTC
>TRBV6-6|TRBJ1-2|18|NA|TRBD1
CASSPRDRHSYSNYGYTF
TGTGCCAGCAGTCCCCGGGACAGGCATTCCTACTCTAACTATGGCTACACCTTC
>TRBV28|TRBJ1-6|18|NA|NA
CASSFAGLRGGVWSPLHF
TGTGCCAGCAGTTTTGCCGGGCTAAGGGGTGGAGTTTGGTCACCCCTCCACTTT
>TRBV3-1/TRBV3-2|TRBJ2-2|13|NA|NA
CASTDRGTGELFF
TGTGCCAGCACCGATCGGGGGACCGGGGAGCTGTTTTTT